Sequencing of this T cell receptor beta chain was carried out in a study of T cell clonality in common variable immunodeficiency. Study results and caveats: T cell subpopulation sequencing would be needed to explain CVID clonality. Reportedly, TCR beta sequences from common variable immunodeficiency showed fewer deletions and N-nucleotide insertions. Shared TCRbeta clones were fewer between CVID subjects than controls.

The CDR3 contains 16 residues. CDR1 and CDR2 from the germline V gene are SNHLY and FYNNEI. J was trimmed by 4 bases and V by 9 bases; bases with no gene match: 10. Sequencing was performed with immunoSEQ multiplex PCR; in TCRdb, only in-frame clones are kept and a portion is missing. The table lists some 38,000 clones, with no singletons. In this sample, this clone turned up many times. What it recognizes is unknown. The CDR3 end falls 3 residues outside the read, so it is completed with the germline J gene. The origin of this receptor is a person between 18 and 75 years old in good health. The rearrangement uses TRBV2 and TRBJ2-3; 13 bases agree with TRBD2. Sequencing used peripheral blood mononuclear cells. The CDR3 sequence: CARTGTSGIGADTQYF. The CDR3 bases that were read are TGTGCCAGAACCGGGACTAGCGGGATCGGGGCAGATACG. Complete variable domain (other parts from reference TRBV2 and TRBJ2-3): EPEVTQTPSHQVTQMGQEVILRCVPISNHLYFYWYRQILGQKVEFLVSFYNNEISEKSEIFDDQFSVERPDGSNFTLKIRSTKLEDSAMYFCARTGTSGIGADTQYFGPGTRLTVL.